This TCR beta chain was profiled in a study of T cell responses to AZD1222 COVID-19 vaccine. Comment on this clone: The antigen remains undetermined.

Whole-study findings and limits: The CD4 TCRs associated with vaccination extended across spike and predominated at 160-218 and 743-854.

The V end lost 0 bases, the J end lost 8 bases, and 13 bases lay between the germline ends. The CDR3 is 14 residues long. CDR1 and CDR2 (germline): LGHDT, YNNKEL (reference sequence). Some clones are missing from TCRdb's copy, which holds only in-frame ones; the method was immunoSEQ multiplex PCR. The sample has some 170,000 clones, 85% to 90% seen once. The sequence derives from an adult in good health. The sequences come from peripheral blood, collected on day 0 of AZD1222 vaccination. V is TRBV3-1 (or the pseudogene TRBV3-2) and J is TRBJ1-2; D possibly corresponds to TRBD1 (6 bases). The CDR3 nucleotides are TGTGCCAGCAGCCAAGATGGGGGGCGGAGAGGCTACACCTTC. Protein product: CASSQDGGRRGYTF.